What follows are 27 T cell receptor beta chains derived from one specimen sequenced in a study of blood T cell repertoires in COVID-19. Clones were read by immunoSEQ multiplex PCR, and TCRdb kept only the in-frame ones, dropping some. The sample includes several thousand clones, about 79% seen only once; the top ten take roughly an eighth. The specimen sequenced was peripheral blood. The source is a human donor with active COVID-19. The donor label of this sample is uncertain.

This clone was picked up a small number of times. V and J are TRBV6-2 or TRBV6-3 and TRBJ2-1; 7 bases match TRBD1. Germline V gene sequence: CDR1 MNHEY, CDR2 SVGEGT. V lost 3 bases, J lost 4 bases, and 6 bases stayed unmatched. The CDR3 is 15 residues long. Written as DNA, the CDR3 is TGTGCCAGCAGTTATAGGCAGGGGGATTACAATGAGCAGTTCTTC. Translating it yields CASSYRQGDYNEQFF.

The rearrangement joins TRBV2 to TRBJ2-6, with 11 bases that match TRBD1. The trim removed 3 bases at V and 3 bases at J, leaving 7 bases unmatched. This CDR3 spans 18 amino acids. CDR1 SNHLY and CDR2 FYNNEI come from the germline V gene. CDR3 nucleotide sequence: TGTGCCAGCAGTGAGGACAGGGGGCCGATAATTGGGGCCAACGTCCTGACTTTC. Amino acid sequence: CASSEDRGPIIGANVLTF.

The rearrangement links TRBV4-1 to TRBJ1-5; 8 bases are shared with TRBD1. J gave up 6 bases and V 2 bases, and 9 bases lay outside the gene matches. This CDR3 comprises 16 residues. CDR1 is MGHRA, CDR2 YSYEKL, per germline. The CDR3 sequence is CASSQTPFRGPQPQHF. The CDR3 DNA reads TGCGCCAGCAGCCAAACCCCCTTCAGGGGGCCTCAGCCCCAGCATTTT.

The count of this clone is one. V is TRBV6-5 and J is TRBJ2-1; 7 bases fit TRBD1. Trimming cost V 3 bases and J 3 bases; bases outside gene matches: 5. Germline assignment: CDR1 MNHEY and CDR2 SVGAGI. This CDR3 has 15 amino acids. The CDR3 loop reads CASSYETGYYNEQFF. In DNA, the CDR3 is TGTGCCAGCAGTTATGAGACAGGGTACTACAATGAGCAGTTCTTC.

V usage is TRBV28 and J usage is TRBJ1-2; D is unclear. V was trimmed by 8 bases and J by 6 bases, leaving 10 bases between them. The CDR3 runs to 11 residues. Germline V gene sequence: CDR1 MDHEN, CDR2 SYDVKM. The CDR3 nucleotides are TGTGCCAGCGGAAACAGAAATGGCTACACCTTC. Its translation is CASGNRNGYTF.

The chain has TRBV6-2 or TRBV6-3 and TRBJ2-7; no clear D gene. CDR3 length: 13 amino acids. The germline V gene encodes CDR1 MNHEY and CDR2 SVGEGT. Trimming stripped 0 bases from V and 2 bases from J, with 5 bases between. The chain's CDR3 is CASSYSIAYEQYF. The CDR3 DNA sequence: TGTGCCAGCAGTTACTCGATAGCCTACGAGCAGTACTTC.

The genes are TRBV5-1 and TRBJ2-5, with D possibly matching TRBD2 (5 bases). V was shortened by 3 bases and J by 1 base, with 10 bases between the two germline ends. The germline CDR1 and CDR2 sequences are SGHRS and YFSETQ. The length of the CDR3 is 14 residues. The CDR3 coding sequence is TGCGCCAGCAGCTCCGGCCGGGGCCAAGAGACCCAGTACTTC. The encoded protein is CASSSGRGQETQYF.

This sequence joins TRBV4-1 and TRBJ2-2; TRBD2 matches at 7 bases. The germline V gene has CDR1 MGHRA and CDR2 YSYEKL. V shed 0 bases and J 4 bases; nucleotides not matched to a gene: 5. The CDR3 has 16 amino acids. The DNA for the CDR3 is TGCGCCAGCAGCCAAGATTCGGGGGGTAGCACCGGGGAGCTGTTTTTT. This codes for CASSQDSGGSTGELFF.

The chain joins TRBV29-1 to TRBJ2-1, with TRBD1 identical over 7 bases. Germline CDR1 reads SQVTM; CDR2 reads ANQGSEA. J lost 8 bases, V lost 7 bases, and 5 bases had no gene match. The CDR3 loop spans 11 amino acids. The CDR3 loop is CSGRQGYEQFF. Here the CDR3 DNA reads TGCAGCGGAAGACAGGGATATGAGCAGTTCTTC.

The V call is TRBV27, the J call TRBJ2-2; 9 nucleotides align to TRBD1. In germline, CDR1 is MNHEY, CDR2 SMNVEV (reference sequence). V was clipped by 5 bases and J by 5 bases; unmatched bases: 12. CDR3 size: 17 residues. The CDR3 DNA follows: TGTGCCAGCAGTCCCGGCGCCGGGACAGGGAATACCGGGGAGCTGTTTTTT. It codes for CASSPGAGTGNTGELFF.

CDR3 sequence (DNA): TGCGCCAGCAGCCAGGCGGTCGGGGGTGACTATGGCTACACCTTC. Protein sequence: CASSQAVGGDYGYTF. The gene calls are TRBV5-1 and TRBJ1-2; D might be TRBD1 (5 bases). The CDR3 length is 15 residues. Germline assignment: CDR1 SGHRS and CDR2 YFSETQ. V was clipped by 4 bases and J by 3 bases, with 16 bases between them.

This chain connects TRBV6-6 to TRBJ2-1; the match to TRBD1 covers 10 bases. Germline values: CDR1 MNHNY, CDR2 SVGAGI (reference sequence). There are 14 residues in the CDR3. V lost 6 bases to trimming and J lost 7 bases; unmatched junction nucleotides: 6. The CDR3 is CASRPPGQGNEQFF. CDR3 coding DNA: TGTGCCAGCAGACCTCCGGGACAGGGGAATGAGCAGTTCTTC.

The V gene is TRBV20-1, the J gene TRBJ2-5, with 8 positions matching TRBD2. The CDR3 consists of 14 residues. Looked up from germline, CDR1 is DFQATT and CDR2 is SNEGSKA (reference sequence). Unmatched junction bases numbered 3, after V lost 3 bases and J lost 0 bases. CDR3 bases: TGCAGTGCTAGTCGGGAGGGGGACCAAGAGACCCAGTACTTC. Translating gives CSASREGDQETQYF.

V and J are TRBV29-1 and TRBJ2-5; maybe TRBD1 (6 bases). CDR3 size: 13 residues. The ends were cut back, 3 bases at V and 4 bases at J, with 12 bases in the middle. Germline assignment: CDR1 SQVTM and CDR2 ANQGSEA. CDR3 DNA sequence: TGCAGCGTTGATCCAGGGGCGAGAGAGACCCAGTACTTC. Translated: CSVDPGARETQYF.

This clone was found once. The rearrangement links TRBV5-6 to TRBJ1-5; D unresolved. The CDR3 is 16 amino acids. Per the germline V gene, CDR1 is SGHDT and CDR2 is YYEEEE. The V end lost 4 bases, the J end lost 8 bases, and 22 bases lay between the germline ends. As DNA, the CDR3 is TGTGCCAGCAGCCGCTGGACTCTCTTTCGCCTCGAGCCCCAGCATTTT. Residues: CASSRWTLFRLEPQHF.

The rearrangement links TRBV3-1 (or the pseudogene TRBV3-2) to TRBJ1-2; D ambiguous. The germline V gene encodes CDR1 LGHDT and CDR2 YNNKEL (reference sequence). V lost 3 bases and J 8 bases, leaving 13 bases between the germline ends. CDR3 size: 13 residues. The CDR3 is CASSQPGVLGYTF. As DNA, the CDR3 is TGTGCCAGCAGCCAGCCCGGGGTCTTGGGCTACACCTTC.

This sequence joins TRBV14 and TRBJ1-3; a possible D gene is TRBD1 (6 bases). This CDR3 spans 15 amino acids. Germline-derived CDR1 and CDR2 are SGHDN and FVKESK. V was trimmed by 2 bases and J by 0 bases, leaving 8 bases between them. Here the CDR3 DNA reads TGTGCCAGCAGCCAACAGGGGATCTCTGGAAACACCATATATTTT. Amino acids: CASSQQGISGNTIYF.

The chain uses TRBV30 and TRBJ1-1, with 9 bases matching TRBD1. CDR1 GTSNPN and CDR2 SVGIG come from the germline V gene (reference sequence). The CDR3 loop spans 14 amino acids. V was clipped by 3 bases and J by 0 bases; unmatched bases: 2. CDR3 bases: TGTGCCTGGAGCGGACAGGGGCTGAACACTGAAGCTTTCTTT. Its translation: CAWSGQGLNTEAFF. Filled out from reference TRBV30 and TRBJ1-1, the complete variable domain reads SQTIHQWPATLVQPVGSPLSLECTVEGTSNPNLYWYRQAAGRGLQLLFYSVGIGQISSEVPQNLSASRPQDRQFILSSKKLLLSDSGFYLCAWSGQGLNTEAFFGQGTRLTVV.

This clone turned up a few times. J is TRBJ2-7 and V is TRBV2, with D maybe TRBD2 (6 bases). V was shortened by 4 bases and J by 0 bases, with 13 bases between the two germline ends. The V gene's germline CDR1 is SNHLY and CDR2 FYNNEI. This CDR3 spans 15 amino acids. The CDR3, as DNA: TGTGCCAGCAGTGGGGGCGGAGGGCGCTCCTACGAGCAGTACTTC. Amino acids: CASSGGGGRSYEQYF.

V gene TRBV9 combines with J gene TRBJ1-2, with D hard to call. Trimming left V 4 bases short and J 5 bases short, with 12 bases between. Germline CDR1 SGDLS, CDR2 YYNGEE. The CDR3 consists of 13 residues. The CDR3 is CASSPSRGYGYTF. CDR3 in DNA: TGTGCCAGCAGCCCCAGCCGGGGTTATGGCTACACCTTC.

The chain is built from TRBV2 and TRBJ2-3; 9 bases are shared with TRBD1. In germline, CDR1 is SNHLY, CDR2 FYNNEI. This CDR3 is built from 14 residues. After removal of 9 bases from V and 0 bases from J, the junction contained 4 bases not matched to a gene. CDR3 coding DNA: TGTGCCAGTTGGACAGGGGCTAGCACAGATACGCAGTATTTT. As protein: CASWTGASTDTQYF.

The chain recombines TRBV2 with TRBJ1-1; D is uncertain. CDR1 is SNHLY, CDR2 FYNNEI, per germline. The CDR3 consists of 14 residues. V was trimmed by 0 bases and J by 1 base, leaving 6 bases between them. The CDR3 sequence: CASSEAGRNTEAFF. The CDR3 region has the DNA TGTGCCAGCAGTGAAGCTGGGAGGAACACTGAAGCTTTCTTT.

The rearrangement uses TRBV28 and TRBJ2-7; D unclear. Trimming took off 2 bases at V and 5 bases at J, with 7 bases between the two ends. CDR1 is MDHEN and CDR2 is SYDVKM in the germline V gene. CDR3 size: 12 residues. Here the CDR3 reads CASSLVSDEQYF. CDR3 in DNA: TGTGCCAGCAGTTTAGTTAGTGACGAGCAGTACTTC.

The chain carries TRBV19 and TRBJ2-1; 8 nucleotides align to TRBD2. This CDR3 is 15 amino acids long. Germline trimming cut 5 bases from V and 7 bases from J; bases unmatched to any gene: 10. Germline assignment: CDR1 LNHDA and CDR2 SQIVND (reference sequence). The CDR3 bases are TGTGCCAGTAGTCCCTCGGGGGGGCTAGGTAATGAGCAGTTCTTC. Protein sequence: CASSPSGGLGNEQFF.

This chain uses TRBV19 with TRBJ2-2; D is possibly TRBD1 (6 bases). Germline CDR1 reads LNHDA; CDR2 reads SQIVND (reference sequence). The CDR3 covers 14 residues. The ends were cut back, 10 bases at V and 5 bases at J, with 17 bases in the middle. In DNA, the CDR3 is TGTGCCATCTCACAGGGTGTTAATACCGGGGAGCTGTTTTTT. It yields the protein CAISQGVNTGELFF.

CDR3 loop: CASSLAVGARNEQFF. Written as DNA, the CDR3 is TGTGCCAGCAGCTTAGCCGTTGGGGCCCGCAATGAGCAGTTCTTC. V usage is TRBV7-9 and J usage is TRBJ2-1, with D possibly TRBD1 on 5 matching bases. CDR1 and CDR2 from the germline V gene are SEHNR and FQNEAQ (reference sequence). The V gene lost 0 bases and the J gene lost 6 bases, with 12 bases spanning the gap. CDR3 length: 15 amino acids.

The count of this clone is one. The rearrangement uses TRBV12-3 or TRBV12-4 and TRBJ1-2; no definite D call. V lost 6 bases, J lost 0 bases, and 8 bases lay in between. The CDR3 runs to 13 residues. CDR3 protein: CASSPTPNYGYTF. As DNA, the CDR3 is TGTGCCAGCAGCCCAACACCTAACTATGGCTACACCTTC.